One sample yielded the 2 T cell receptor beta chains listed below, sequenced in a study of T-cell memory formation after mild COVID-19. In TCRdb, the 5' RACE reads were re-called with MiXCR into one record per CDR3 protein. The repertoire holds 200,000 to 300,000 distinct CDR3 sequences, with about 16% as singletons. The sample taken for sequencing was PBMCs or a T cell subset sorted from them (not recorded which). The receptors derive from an adult woman who had mild COVID-19 (a few samples of this study predate the infection). Cell type and time point are not known.

The chain links TRBV29-1 to TRBJ2-7, with D perhaps being TRBD1 or TRBD2 (5 bases each). The germline gives CDR1 SQVTM, CDR2 ANQGSEA. This CDR3 region has 14 residues. V gave up 7 bases and J gave up 2 bases, with 18 bases separating them. CDR3 loop: CSATRDRAPYEQYF. As DNA, the CDR3 is TGCAGCGCCACCAGGGACCGCGCTCCCTACGAGCAGTACTTC.

Ten or more counts support this clonotype. The chain employs TRBV6-5 and TRBJ2-2; maybe TRBD2 (6 bases). The CDR3 has 12 amino acids. Germline lookup yields CDR1 MNHEY and CDR2 SVGAGI. V was shortened by 7 bases and J by 15 bases, with 18 bases between the two germline ends. Here the CDR3 DNA reads TGTGCCAGCAAGGCAGACCCCGGGGGAATGTTTTTT. This encodes CASKADPGGMFF.